These 25 T cell receptor beta chains were sequenced from one sample in a study of T cell responses to AZD1222 COVID-19 vaccine. The table came from immunoSEQ multiplex PCR; TCRdb's copy has only in-frame clones and leaves some out. The sample carries about 120,000 clones, 80% to 90% recorded once. The sample consisted of peripheral blood, taken on day 0 of MenACWY control vaccination. These receptors were collected from an adult in good health.

This chain connects TRBV19 to TRBJ2-7; 9 bases fit TRBD2. V lost 5 bases, J lost 0 bases, and 20 bases stayed unmatched. This CDR3 contains 20 residues. Germline V gives CDR1 LNHDA, CDR2 SQIVND (reference sequence). CDR3 loop: CASSPFTRLRGGLSSYEQYF. For the CDR3, the DNA is TGTGCCAGTAGTCCCTTTACCAGACTGCGGGGGGGCCTTTCCTCCTACGAGCAGTACTTC. The full variable domain, completed using reference TRBV19 and TRBJ2-7, is DGGITQSPKYLFRKEGQNVTLSCEQNLNHDAMYWYRQDPGQGLRLIYYSQIVNDFQKGDIAEGYSVSREKKESFPLTVTSAQKNPTAFYLCASSPFTRLRGGLSSYEQYFGPGTRLTVT.

The J gene is TRBJ2-1, the V gene TRBV5-1; no reliable D call. Germline V gene data show CDR1 as SGHRS and CDR2 as YFSETQ. This CDR3 is 15 amino acids long. Between the trimmed V and J ends, which lost 2 bases and 2 bases, there was a span of 11 bases. CDR3 sequence (DNA): TGCGCCAGCAGCTTCGGCACAAAACCCTACAATGAGCAGTTCTTC. Translating gives CASSFGTKPYNEQFF.

This sequence joins TRBV6-1 and TRBJ1-2, with D maybe TRBD1 (6 bases). Germline V gene data show CDR1 as MNHNS and CDR2 as SASEGT. The CDR3 consists of 16 residues. Trimming removed 3 bases from V and 7 bases from J, with 21 bases in between. CDR3 in amino acids: CASSDPMGKQGGGYTF. The CDR3 bases are TGTGCCAGCAGTGATCCGATGGGGAAACAGGGAGGTGGCTACACCTTC.

The chain joins TRBV7-3 to TRBJ2-1; D may correspond to TRBD1 or TRBD2 (7 bases each). Germline V CDR1 and CDR2: SGHTA, FQGTGA. V lost 1 base, J lost 5 bases, and 15 bases lay in between. The CDR3 is 16 residues long. In DNA form, the CDR3 reads TGTGCCAGCAGCTTAATTGGGGAGGGGGCACACAATGAGCAGTTCTTC. This encodes CASSLIGEGAHNEQFF. The variable domain in full, with the rest retrieved from reference TRBV7-3 and TRBJ2-1, is GAGVSQTPSNKVTEKGKYVELRCDPISGHTALYWYRQSLGQGPEFLIYFQGTGAADDSGLPNDRFFAVRPEGSVSTLKIQRTERGDSAVYLCASSLIGEGAHNEQFFGPGTRLTVL.

V gene TRBV27 combines with J gene TRBJ2-2, with D possibly TRBD2 on 5 matching bases. CDR3 length equals 14 residues. Germline CDR1 reads MNHEY; CDR2 reads SMNVEV (reference sequence). Trimming left V 3 bases short and J 3 bases short, with 8 bases between. The chain's CDR3 is CASSFASYTGELFF. The CDR3, as DNA: TGTGCCAGCAGTTTTGCTAGCTACACCGGGGAGCTGTTTTTT.

This rearrangement joins TRBV7-2 to TRBJ1-1, with 8 nucleotides matching TRBD1. V lost 2 bases, J lost 5 bases, and 4 bases stayed unmatched. The CDR3 length is 14 residues. CDR1 and CDR2 (germline): SGHTA, FQGNSA. The CDR3 region is CASSLQGARTEAFF. CDR3 DNA sequence: TGTGCCAGCAGCTTACAGGGGGCGCGAACTGAAGCTTTCTTT.

The chain joins TRBV5-6 to TRBJ2-5, with D possibly being TRBD1 or TRBD2 (5 bases each). Germline assignment: CDR1 SGHDT and CDR2 YYEEEE. This CDR3 contains 14 residues. With 1 base removed from V and 2 bases from J, the gap between germline ends came to 9 bases. DNA for the CDR3: TGTGCCAGCAGCTTGTTCGGGGCACAAGAGACCCAGTACTTC. This translates into CASSLFGAQETQYF.

The chain has TRBV7-2 and TRBJ1-5; D unresolved. The germline V and J ends were trimmed by 0 bases and 6 bases, with 12 bases remaining between them. This CDR3 has 15 residues. Germline loops: CDR1 SGHTA, CDR2 FQGNSA. CDR3 sequence reads: CASSLAGPIGQPQHF. DNA for the CDR3: TGTGCCAGCAGCTTAGCGGGTCCGATCGGTCAGCCCCAGCATTTT.

The gene calls are TRBV5-6 and TRBJ1-6; 8 nucleotides match TRBD1. Trimming removed 1 base from V and 5 bases from J; junction bases left unmatched: 2. The CDR3 spans 15 residues. Per germline, CDR1 SGHDT and CDR2 YYEEEE. Here the CDR3 DNA reads TGTGCCAGCAGCTTGTTGGACAGGGATAATTCACCCCTCCACTTT. Translated, it gives CASSLLDRDNSPLHF.

The chain carries TRBV6-6 and TRBJ1-1; D is perhaps TRBD1 (6 bases). Germline CDR1 MNHNY, CDR2 SVGAGI (reference sequence). The V and J ends lost 6 bases and 0 bases respectively, with 11 bases between them. CDR3 length equals 14 residues. As DNA, the CDR3 is TGTGCCAGCAGGCCGGACAGATTGAACACTGAAGCTTTCTTT. Translated: CASRPDRLNTEAFF.

The V and J genes are TRBV15 and TRBJ1-5; tentative D call: TRBD1 (6 bases). Germline V lookup: CDR1 LNHNV, CDR2 YYDKDF (reference sequence). V dropped 3 bases and J dropped 4 bases, with 16 bases sitting between them. CDR3 length equals 16 residues. CDR3 sequence (DNA): TGTGCCACCAGCAGGCCCCGCACAGGGTGGAATCAGCCCCAGCATTTT. Its translation is CATSRPRTGWNQPQHF.

V and J are TRBV3-1 (or the pseudogene TRBV3-2) and TRBJ1-4; possibly TRBD1 for D (6 bases). V shed 1 base and J shed 2 bases, with 11 bases lying between them. CDR1 is LGHDT and CDR2 is YNNKEL in the germline V gene (reference sequence). The CDR3 covers 16 residues. CDR3 in amino acids: CASSQGGPRTNEKLFF. CDR3 bases: TGTGCCAGCAGCCAAGGGGGGCCCCGGACTAATGAAAAACTGTTTTTT.

The chain has TRBV6-2 or TRBV6-3 and TRBJ1-5; D uncertain. Trimming removed 5 bases at V and 6 bases at J, with 14 bases between. This CDR3 is built from 14 residues. Germline-derived CDR1 and CDR2 are MNHEY and SVGEGT. In DNA, the CDR3 is TGTGCCAGCAGTCCCTCCAATATTGGTCAGCCCCAGCATTTT. As protein: CASSPSNIGQPQHF.

This clone has just one count. Here the CDR3 DNA reads TGTGCCAGCAGCTTGGGAACGTCACGCAGCTACACCTTC. It codes for CASSLGTSRSYTF. J is TRBJ1-2 and V is TRBV5-6; D remains unclear. The CDR3 covers 13 residues. From germline, CDR1 is SGHDT and CDR2 YYEEEE. V was shortened by 0 bases and J by 9 bases, with 12 bases between the two germline ends.

The chain uses TRBV19 and TRBJ1-5, with 12 bases fitting TRBD1. CDR3 size: 16 residues. The ends lost 7 bases at V and 7 bases at J; junction bases unmatched: 11. The germline gives CDR1 LNHDA, CDR2 SQIVND (reference sequence). The DNA of the CDR3 is TGTGCCAGTACACCCGGGGACAGGGGGCTCGGGCAGCCCCAGCATTTT. Its protein is CASTPGDRGLGQPQHF. The full variable domain, with the rest looked up from reference TRBV19 and TRBJ1-5, is DGGITQSPKYLFRKEGQNVTLSCEQNLNHDAMYWYRQDPGQGLRLIYYSQIVNDFQKGDIAEGYSVSREKKESFPLTVTSAQKNPTAFYLCASTPGDRGLGQPQHFGDGTRLSIL.

The chain carries TRBV27 and TRBJ2-5; 10 bases fit TRBD2. V was pared by 3 bases and J by 5 bases, with 9 bases of the junction left unmatched. CDR1 is MNHEY, CDR2 SMNVEV, per germline (reference sequence). There are 16 residues in the CDR3. DNA for the CDR3: TGTGCCAGCAGTTTGTATCCTAGCGGGGGAGGGGAGACCCAGTACTTC. It translates to CASSLYPSGGGETQYF.

The gene calls are TRBV4-3 and TRBJ2-7; perhaps TRBD1 as D (5 bases). V was clipped by 1 base and J by 3 bases, with 10 bases between them. Germline values: CDR1 LGHNA, CDR2 YSLEER. The CDR3 loop spans 14 amino acids. This chain's CDR3 is CASSQGQQGYEQYF. DNA of the CDR3: TGCGCCAGCAGCCAAGGGCAGCAGGGCTACGAGCAGTACTTC.

This chain joins TRBV28 and TRBJ1-1, with TRBD1 matching 8 bases. With 6 bases clipped from V and 6 bases from J, the junction kept 24 bases outside the gene matches. From germline, CDR1 is MDHEN and CDR2 SYDVKM. This CDR3 contains 19 residues. CDR3 protein: CASSSIFGQGGFAVAEAFF. The CDR3 DNA is TGTGCCAGCAGCTCTATCTTCGGACAGGGTGGTTTCGCCGTCGCTGAAGCTTTCTTT.

The genes are TRBV12-3 or TRBV12-4 and TRBJ2-1; no clear D. Between the trimmed V and J ends, which lost 6 bases and 2 bases, there was a span of 8 bases. CDR3 size: 13 residues. The CDR3 DNA is TGTGCCAGCAGACCCCAGACCTACAATGAGCAGTTCTTC. The encoded protein is CASRPQTYNEQFF.

CDR3 in DNA: TGTGCCAGCAGCCAAGCGGGACTCTTTAATGGCTACACCTTC. This sequence encodes CASSQAGLFNGYTF. The genes are TRBV3-1 (or the pseudogene TRBV3-2) and TRBJ1-2, with D possibly TRBD1 on 5 matching bases. Germline values: CDR1 LGHDT, CDR2 YNNKEL (reference sequence). CDR3 length: 14 residues. With 1 base removed from V and 6 bases from J, the gap between germline ends came to 12 bases.

This clone was observed a few times. The V and J genes are TRBV4-2 and TRBJ1-1, with D uncertain. CDR1 and CDR2 (germline): LGHNA, YNFKEQ. Trimming took off 1 base at V and 6 bases at J, with 12 bases between the two ends. This CDR3 spans 14 amino acids. The CDR3 nucleotides are TGTGCCAGCAGCCAAGGAGGATCCCTCGCTGAAGCTTTCTTT. Translating gives CASSQGGSLAEAFF.

The rearrangement uses TRBV10-2 and TRBJ1-5; D call uncertain. The CDR3 contains 15 residues. V was trimmed by 2 bases and J by 3 bases, leaving 11 bases between them. Germline V gene sequence: CDR1 WSHSY, CDR2 SAAADI. Here the CDR3 reads CASSENLGDNQPQHF. For the CDR3, the DNA is TGCGCCAGCAGTGAGAATCTTGGGGACAATCAGCCCCAGCATTTT.

The gene calls are TRBV6-5 and TRBJ2-6, with D possibly matching TRBD2 (6 bases). This CDR3 has 16 residues. V gave up 4 bases and J gave up 3 bases, with 13 bases separating them. Looked up from germline, CDR1 is MNHEY and CDR2 is SVGAGI. The CDR3 region is CASSSGREYGANVLTF. The CDR3 nucleotides read TGTGCCAGCAGTTCAGGTCGGGAGTATGGGGCCAACGTCCTGACTTTC.

J is TRBJ2-5 and V is TRBV3-1 (or the pseudogene TRBV3-2), with a possible D match to TRBD1 (5 bases). CDR1 LGHDT and CDR2 YNNKEL come from the germline V gene (reference sequence). The CDR3 runs 15 residues. Trimming pared 1 base from V and 5 bases from J, leaving 14 bases between. In DNA form, the CDR3 reads TGTGCCAGCAGCCAAGCAAACAGGCCCGGGGAGACCCAGTACTTC. It is translated as CASSQANRPGETQYF.

The chain joins TRBV7-2 to TRBJ1-4, with TRBD1 matching 10 bases. V lost 4 bases and J lost 11; bases outside the gene matches: 1. Germline V gene data show CDR1 as SGHTA and CDR2 as FQGNSA. This CDR3 spans 12 amino acids. The CDR3 DNA follows: TGTGCCAGCAGCTCGGACAGGGGGAAACTGTTTTTT. It is translated as CASSSDRGKLFF.